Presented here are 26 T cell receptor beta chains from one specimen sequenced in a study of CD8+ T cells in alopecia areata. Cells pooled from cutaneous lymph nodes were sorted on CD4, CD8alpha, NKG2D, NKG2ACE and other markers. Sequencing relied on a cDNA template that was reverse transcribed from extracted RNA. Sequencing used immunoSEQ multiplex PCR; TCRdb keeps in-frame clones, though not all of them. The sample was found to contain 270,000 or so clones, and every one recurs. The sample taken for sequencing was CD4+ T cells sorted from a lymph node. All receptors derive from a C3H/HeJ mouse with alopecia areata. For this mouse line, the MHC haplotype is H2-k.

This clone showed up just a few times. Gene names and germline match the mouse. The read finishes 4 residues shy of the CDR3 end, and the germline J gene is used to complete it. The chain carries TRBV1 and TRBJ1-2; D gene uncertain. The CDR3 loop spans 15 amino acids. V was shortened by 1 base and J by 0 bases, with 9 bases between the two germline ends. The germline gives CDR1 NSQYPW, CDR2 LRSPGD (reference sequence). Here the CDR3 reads CTCSAVGRANSDYTF. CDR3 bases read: TGCACCTGCAGTGCAGTGGGGAGAGCAAACTCC.

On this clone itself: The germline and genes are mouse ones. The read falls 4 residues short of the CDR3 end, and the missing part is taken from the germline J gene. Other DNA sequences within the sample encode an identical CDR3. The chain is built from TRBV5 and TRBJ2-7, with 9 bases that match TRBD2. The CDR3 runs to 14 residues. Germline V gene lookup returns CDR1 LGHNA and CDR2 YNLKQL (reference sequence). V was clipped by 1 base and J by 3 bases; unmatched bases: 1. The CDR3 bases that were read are TGTGCCAGCAGCCAAGGGACTGGGGACTAT. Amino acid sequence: CASSQGTGDY. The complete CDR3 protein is CASSQGTGDYEQYF.

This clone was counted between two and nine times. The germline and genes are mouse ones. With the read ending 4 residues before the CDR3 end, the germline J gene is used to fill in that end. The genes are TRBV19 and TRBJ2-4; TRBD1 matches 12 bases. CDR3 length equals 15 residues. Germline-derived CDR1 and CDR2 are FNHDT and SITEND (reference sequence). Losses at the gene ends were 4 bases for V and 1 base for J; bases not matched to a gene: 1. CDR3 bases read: TGTGCCAGCAGTCGGGACAGGGGGCGTCAAAAC. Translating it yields CASSRDRGRQN. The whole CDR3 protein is CASSRDRGRQNTLYF.

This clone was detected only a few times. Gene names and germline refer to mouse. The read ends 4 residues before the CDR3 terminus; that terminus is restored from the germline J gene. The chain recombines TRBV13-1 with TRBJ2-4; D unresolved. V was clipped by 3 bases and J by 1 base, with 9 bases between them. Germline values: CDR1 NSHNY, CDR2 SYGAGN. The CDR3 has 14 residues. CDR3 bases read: TGTGCCAGCAGTGCCCACAAGCGTCAAAAC. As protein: CASSAHKRQN. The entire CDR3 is CASSAHKRQNTLYF.

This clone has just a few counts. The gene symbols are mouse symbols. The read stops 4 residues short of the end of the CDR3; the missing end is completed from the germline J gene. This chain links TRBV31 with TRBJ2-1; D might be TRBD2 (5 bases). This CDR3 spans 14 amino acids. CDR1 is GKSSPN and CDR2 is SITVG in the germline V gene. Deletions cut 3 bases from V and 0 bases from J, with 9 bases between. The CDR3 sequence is CAWRETDNYAEQFF. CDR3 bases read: TGTGCCTGGAGAGAGACTGATAACTATGCT.

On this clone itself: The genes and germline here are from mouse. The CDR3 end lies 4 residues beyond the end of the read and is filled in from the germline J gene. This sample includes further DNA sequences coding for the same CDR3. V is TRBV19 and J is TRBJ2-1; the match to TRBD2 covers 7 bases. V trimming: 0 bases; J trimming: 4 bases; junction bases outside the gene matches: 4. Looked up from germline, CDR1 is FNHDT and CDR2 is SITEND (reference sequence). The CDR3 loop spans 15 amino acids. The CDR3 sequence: CASSIGAGGYAEQFF. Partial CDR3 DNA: TGTGCCAGCAGTATAGGGGCTGGGGGATATGCT.

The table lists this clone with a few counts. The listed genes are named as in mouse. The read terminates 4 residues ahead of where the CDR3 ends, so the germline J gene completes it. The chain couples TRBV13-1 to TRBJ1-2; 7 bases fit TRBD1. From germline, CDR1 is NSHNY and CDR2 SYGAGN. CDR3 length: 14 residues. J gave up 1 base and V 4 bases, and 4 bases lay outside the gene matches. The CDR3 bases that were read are TGTGCCAGCAGTCTGGGACAGATAAACTCC. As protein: CASSLGQINS. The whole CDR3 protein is CASSLGQINSDYTF.

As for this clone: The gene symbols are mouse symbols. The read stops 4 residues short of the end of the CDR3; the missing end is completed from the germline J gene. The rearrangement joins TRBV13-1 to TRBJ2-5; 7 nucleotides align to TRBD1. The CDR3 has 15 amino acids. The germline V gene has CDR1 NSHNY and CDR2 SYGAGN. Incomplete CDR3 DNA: TGTGCCAGCAGTGATTCGGCGACAGGGAGGGAC. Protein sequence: CASSDSATGRD. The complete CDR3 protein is CASSDSATGRDTQYF.

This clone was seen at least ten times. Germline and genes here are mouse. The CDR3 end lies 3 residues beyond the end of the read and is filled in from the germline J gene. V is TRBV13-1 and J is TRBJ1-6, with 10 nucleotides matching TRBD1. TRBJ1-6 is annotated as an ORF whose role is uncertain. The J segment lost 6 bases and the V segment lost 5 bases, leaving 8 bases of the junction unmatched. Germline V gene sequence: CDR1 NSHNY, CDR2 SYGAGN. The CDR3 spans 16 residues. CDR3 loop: CASSTGTGESNSPLYF. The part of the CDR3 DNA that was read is TGTGCCAGCAGCACCGGGACAGGGGAGTCTAATTCGCCC.

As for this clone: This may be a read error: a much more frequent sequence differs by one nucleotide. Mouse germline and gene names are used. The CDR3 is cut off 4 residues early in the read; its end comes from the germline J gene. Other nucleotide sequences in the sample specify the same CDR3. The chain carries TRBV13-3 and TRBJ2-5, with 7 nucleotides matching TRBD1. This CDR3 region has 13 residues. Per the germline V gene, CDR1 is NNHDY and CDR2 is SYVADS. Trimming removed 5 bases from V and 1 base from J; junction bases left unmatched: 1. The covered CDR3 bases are TGTGCCAGCAGGGGGACAGACCAAGAC. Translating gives CASRGTDQD. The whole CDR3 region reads CASRGTDQDTQYF.

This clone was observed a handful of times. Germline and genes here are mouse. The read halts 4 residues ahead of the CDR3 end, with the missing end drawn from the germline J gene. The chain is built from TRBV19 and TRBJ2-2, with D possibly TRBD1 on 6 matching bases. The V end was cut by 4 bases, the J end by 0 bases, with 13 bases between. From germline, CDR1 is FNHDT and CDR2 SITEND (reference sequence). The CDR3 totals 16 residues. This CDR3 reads CASSPGQPANTGQLYF. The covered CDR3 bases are TGTGCCAGCAGTCCTGGACAGCCCGCAAACACCGGG.

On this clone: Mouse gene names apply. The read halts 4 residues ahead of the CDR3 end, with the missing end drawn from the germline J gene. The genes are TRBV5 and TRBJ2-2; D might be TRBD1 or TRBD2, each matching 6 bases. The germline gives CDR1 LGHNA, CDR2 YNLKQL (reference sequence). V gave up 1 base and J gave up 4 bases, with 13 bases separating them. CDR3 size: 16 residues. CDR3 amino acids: CASSQGGRPGTGQLYF. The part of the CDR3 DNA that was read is TGTGCCAGCAGCCAAGGGGGGCGCCCCGGCACCGGG.

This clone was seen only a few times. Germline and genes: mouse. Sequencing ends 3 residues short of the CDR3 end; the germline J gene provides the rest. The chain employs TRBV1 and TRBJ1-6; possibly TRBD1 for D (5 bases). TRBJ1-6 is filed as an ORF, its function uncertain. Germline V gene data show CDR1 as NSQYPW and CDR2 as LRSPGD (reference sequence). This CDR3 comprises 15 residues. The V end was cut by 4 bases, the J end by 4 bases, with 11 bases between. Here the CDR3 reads CTCSGVGVYNSPLYF. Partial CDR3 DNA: TGCACCTGCAGTGGAGTAGGGGTATATAATTCGCCC.

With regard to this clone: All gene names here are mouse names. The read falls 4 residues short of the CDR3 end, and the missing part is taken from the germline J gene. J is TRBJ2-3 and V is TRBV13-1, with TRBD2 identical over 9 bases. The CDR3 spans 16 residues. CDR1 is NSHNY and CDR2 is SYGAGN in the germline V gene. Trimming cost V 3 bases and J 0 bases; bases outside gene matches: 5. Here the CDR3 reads CASSGDWGPSAETLYF. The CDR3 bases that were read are TGTGCCAGCAGTGGTGACTGGGGGCCTAGTGCAGAA.

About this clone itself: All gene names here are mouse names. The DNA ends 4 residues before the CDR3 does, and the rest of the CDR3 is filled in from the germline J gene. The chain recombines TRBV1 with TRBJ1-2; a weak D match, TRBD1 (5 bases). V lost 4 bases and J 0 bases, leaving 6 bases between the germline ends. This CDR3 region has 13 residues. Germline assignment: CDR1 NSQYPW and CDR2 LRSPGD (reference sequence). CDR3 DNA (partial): TGCACCTGCAGTGGACAGTCAAACTCC. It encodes CTCSGQSNS. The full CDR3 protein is CTCSGQSNSDYTF.

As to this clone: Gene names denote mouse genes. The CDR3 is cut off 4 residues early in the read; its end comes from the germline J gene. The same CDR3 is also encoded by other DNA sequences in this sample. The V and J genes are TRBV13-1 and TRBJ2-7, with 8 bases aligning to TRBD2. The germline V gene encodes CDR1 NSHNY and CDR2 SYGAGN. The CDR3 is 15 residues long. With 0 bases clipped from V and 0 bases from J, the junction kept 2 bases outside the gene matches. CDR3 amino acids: CASSDGWGDSYEQYF. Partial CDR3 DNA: TGTGCCAGCAGTGATGGCTGGGGGGACTCCTAT.

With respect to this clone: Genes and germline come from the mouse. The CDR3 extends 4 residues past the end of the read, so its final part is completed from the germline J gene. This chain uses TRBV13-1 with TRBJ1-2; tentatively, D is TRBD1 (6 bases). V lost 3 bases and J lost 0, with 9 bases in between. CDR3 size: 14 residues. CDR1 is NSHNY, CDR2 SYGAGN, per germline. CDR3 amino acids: CASSVGQANSDYTF. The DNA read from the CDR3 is TGTGCCAGCAGTGTGGGACAAGCAAACTCC.

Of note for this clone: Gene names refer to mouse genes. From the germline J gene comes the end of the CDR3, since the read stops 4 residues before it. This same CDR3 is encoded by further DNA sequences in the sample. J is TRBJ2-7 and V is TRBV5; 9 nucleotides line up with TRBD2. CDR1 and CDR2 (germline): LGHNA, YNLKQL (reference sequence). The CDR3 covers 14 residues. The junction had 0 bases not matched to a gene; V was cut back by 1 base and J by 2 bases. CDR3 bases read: TGTGCCAGCAGCCAAGGACTGGGGGCCTAT. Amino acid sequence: CASSQGLGAY. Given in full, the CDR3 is CASSQGLGAYEQYF.

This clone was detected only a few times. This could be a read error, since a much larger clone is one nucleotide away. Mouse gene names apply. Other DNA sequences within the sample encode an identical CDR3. The CDR3 DNA, read in part, is TGTGCCAGCAGGGACAGGGGTAACACA. The encoded protein is CASRDRGNT. The whole CDR3 protein reads CASRDRGNTEVFF. The genes are TRBV19 and TRBJ1-1; 9 bases are shared with TRBD1. The sequenced fragment ends 4 residues before the CDR3 boundary, so the rest is inferred from the germline J gene. The CDR3 sequence is 13 residues long. In germline, CDR1 is FNHDT, CDR2 SITEND (reference sequence). The junction had 1 base not matched to a gene; V was cut back by 5 bases and J by 2 bases.

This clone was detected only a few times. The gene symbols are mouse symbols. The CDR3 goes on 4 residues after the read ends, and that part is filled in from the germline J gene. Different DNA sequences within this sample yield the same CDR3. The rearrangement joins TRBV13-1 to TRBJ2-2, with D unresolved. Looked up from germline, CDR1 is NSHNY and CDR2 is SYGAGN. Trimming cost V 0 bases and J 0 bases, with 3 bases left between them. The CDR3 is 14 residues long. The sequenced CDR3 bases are TGTGCCAGCAGTGATGCTGCAAACACCGGG. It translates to CASSDAANTG. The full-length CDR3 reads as CASSDAANTGQLYF.

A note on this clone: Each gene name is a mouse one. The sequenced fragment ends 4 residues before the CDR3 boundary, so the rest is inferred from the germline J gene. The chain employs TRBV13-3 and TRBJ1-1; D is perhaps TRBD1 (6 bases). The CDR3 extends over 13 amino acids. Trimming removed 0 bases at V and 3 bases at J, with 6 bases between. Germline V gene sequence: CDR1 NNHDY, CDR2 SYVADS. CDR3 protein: CASSDDRDTEVFF. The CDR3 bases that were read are TGTGCCAGCAGTGATGACAGGGACACA.

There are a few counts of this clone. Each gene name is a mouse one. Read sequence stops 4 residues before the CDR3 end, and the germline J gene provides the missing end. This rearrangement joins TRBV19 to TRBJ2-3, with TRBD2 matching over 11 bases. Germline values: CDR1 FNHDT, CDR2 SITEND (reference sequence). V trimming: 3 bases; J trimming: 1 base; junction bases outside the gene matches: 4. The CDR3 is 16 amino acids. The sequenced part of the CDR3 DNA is TGTGCCAGCAGTACCCCGGGACTGGGGGGTGCAGAA. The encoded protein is CASSTPGLGGAE. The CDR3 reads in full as CASSTPGLGGAETLYF.

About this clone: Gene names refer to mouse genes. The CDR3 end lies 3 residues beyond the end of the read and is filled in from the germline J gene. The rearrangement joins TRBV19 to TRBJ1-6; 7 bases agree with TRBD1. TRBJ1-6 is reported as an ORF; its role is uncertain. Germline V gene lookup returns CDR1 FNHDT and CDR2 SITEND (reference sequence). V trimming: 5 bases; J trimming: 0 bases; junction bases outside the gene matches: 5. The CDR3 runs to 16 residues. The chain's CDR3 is CASSNRGPSYNSPLYF. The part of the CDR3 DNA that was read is TGTGCCAGCAGCAACAGGGGCCCTTCCTATAATTCGCCC.

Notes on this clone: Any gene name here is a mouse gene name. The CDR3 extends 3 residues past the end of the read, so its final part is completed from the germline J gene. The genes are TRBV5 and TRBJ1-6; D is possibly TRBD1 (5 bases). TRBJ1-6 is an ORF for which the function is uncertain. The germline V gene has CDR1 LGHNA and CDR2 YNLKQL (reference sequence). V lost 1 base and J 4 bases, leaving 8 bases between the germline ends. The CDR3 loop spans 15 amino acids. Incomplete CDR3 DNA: TGTGCCAGCAGCCAAGCAGGGAGATATAATTCGCCC. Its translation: CASSQAGRYNSP. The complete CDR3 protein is CASSQAGRYNSPLYF.

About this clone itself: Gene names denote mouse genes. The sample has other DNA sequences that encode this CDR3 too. CDR3 DNA, as far as it was read: TGTGCCAGCAGTATAGGGGGAGGCACCGGG. This sequence encodes CASSIGGGTG. The CDR3 reads in full as CASSIGGGTGQLYF. V usage is TRBV19 and J usage is TRBJ2-2; D gene uncertain. The read stops 4 residues short of the end of the CDR3; the missing end is completed from the germline J gene. The CDR3 totals 14 residues. Germline values: CDR1 FNHDT, CDR2 SITEND (reference sequence). V lost 0 bases to trimming and J lost 4 bases, with 7 bases between them.

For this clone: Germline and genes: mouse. CDR3 sequence: CASSNPGQGYSDYTF. The CDR3 bases that were read are TGTGCCAGCAGCAATCCGGGACAGGGATACTCC. The chain employs TRBV19 and TRBJ1-2; 9 bases fit TRBD1. Sequencing ends 4 residues short of the CDR3 end; the germline J gene provides the rest. J lost 3 bases, V lost 5 bases, and 8 bases had no gene match. Looked up from germline, CDR1 is FNHDT and CDR2 is SITEND (reference sequence). The CDR3 sequence is 15 residues long.